A single sample is the source of the 29 T cell receptor beta chains below, sequenced in a study of regulatory T cells in long-lasting Graves disease. The time point is: persistent/refractory GD, antithyroid drugs over 5 years with positive TRAb. Construction of the TCR library relied on RNA isolated from PBMCs. In building TCR beta libraries, iRepertoire HTBI primers were used together with Arm-PCR of CDR3 regions. TCRdb re-analysed the multiplex PCR reads in MiXCR, keeping a single row per CDR3 protein. Of about 400,000 distinct CDR3 sequences listed, about 20% are singletons. Source: peripheral blood mononuclear cells (PBMCs), taken when the disease was refractory, from a patient treated with antithyroid drugs. The origin of the receptors is a female donor with Graves disease.

There are many counts of this clonotype. The CDR3 here is CASSLSLRDTEAFF. CDR3 DNA: TGTGCCAGCAGTTTAAGTCTCAGGGACACTGAAGCTTTCTTT. V usage is TRBV12-3 or TRBV12-4 and J usage is TRBJ1-1; possibly TRBD1 for D (5 bases). Trimming cost V 2 bases and J 3 bases, with 10 bases left between them. The CDR3 has 14 residues.

This clonotype turned up a few times. This chain joins TRBV11-2 and TRBJ2-7; 7 bases line up with TRBD1. The CDR3 runs 13 residues. V gave up 5 bases and J gave up 4 bases; unmatched junction bases: 5. Germline V gene sequence: CDR1 SGHAT, CDR2 FQNNGV. CDR3 DNA: TGTGCCAGCAGCGTAACAGGGGATTACGAGCAGTACTTC. Amino acid sequence: CASSVTGDYEQYF.

The gene calls are TRBV28 and TRBJ2-2, with unresolved D. The V end was cut by 4 bases, the J end by 5 bases, with 14 bases between. Germline V gene sequence: CDR1 MDHEN, CDR2 SYDVKM. This CDR3 contains 15 residues. CDR3: CASSSRSYGTGELFF. The CDR3 DNA reads as TGTGCCAGCAGTTCGAGGTCGTACGGTACCGGGGAGCTGTTTTTT.

This chain connects TRBV4-1 to TRBJ2-5, with D perhaps TRBD1 or TRBD2 (5 bases each). The CDR3 is 15 amino acids. Trimming shortened V by 0 bases and J by 4 bases, and 12 bases separated the two germline ends. Germline CDR1 MGHRA, CDR2 YSYEKL. The CDR3 protein is CASSQEGSGPETQYF. CDR3 nucleotides: TGCGCCAGCAGCCAAGAGGGGTCGGGGCCAGAGACCCAGTACTTC.

This clonotype occurred a few times. J is TRBJ1-1 and V is TRBV29-1; D ambiguous. The germline V gene encodes CDR1 SQVTM and CDR2 ANQGSEA. With 1 base removed from V and 1 base from J, the gap between germline ends came to 10 bases. The CDR3 covers 14 residues. The CDR3 sequence is CSVEVLGTNTEAFF. CDR3 sequence (DNA): TGCAGCGTTGAAGTATTAGGTACGAACACTGAAGCTTTCTTT.

The table lists this clonotype with many counts. V and J are TRBV2 and TRBJ1-5; 9 nucleotides align to TRBD1. The V gene's germline CDR1 is SNHLY and CDR2 FYNNEI. The CDR3 totals 15 residues. Trimming at V came to 6 bases and at J to 7 bases, leaving 10 bases not matched to a gene. The DNA of the CDR3 is TGTGCCAGCAGGTCCCGGGACAGGGTCGGGCAGCCCCAGCATTTT. Amino acid sequence: CASRSRDRVGQPQHF.

In this sample, this clonotype turned up many times. The V call is TRBV7-9, the J call TRBJ2-5, with D unclear. The CDR3 totals 13 residues. Trimming stripped 11 bases from V and 0 bases from J, with 13 bases between. Germline CDR1 is SEHNR and CDR2 is FQNEAQ (reference sequence). The CDR3 sequence: CAQRLNYQETQYF. As DNA, the CDR3 is TGTGCCCAACGACTGAATTACCAAGAGACCCAGTACTTC.

In this sample, this clonotype turned up a few times. This chain connects TRBV12-3 or TRBV12-4 to TRBJ2-7; no clear D gene. Trimming removed 3 bases from V and 3 bases from J, with 6 bases in between. There are 12 residues in the CDR3. The CDR3 DNA is TGTGCCAGCAGTTTTGTTTACTACGAGCAGTACTTC. This codes for CASSFVYYEQYF.

This clonotype was observed at least ten times. CDR3 loop: CASRVDSPSYEQYF. The CDR3 DNA follows: TGCGCCAGCAGAGTGGACAGCCCCTCCTACGAGCAGTACTTC. The chain has TRBV5-1 and TRBJ2-7; D is perhaps TRBD1 (6 bases). The V end was cut by 5 bases, the J end by 0 bases, with 12 bases between. CDR1 and CDR2 (germline): SGHRS, YFSETQ. The CDR3 has 14 amino acids.

The chain employs TRBV10-2 and TRBJ2-7; a possible D gene is TRBD1 (6 bases). The CDR3 runs 13 residues. Germline V gene lookup returns CDR1 WSHSY and CDR2 SAAADI. The germline V and J ends were trimmed by 7 bases and 3 bases, with 13 bases remaining between them. The CDR3 bases are TGCGCCAGCAAGGGGACAACAATCTACGAGCAGTACTTC. Residues: CASKGTTIYEQYF.

This clonotype showed up many times. The chain recombines TRBV6-2 or TRBV6-3 with TRBJ2-5, with 7 bases that match TRBD2. The CDR3 consists of 14 residues. Germline CDR1 MNHEY, CDR2 SVGEGT. With 1 base clipped from V and 4 bases from J, the junction kept 3 bases outside the gene matches. CDR3 amino acids: CASSYLAGAETQYF. As DNA, the CDR3 is TGTGCCAGCAGTTACTTGGCGGGAGCAGAGACCCAGTACTTC.

The chain employs TRBV2 and TRBJ2-1; 9 bases line up with TRBD2. The CDR3 contains 15 residues. V was pared by 4 bases and J by 1 base, with 2 bases of the junction left unmatched. CDR1 is SNHLY and CDR2 is FYNNEI in the germline V gene. In DNA, the CDR3 is TGTGCCAGCAGTGCCCTAGCGGGGTCCTACAATGAGCAGTTCTTC. Protein product: CASSALAGSYNEQFF. The full variable domain, completed using reference TRBV2 and TRBJ2-1, is EPEVTQTPSHQVTQMGQEVILRCVPISNHLYFYWYRQILGQKVEFLVSFYNNEISEKSEIFDDQFSVERPDGSNFTLKIRSTKLEDSAMYFCASSALAGSYNEQFFGPGTRLTVL.

The chain couples TRBV10-3 to TRBJ1-5; D unclear. Between the trimmed V and J ends, which lost 4 bases and 4 bases, there was a span of 17 bases. Germline-derived CDR1 and CDR2 are ENHRY and SYGVKD. The CDR3 is 16 amino acids. The DNA of the CDR3 is TGTGCCATCAGTGGAGACAACACCCGCGGGAATCAGCCCCAGCATTTT. Translation gives CAISGDNTRGNQPQHF.

The genes are TRBV30 and TRBJ2-1; the D is unclear. Germline CDR1 GTSNPN, CDR2 SVGIG (reference sequence). The CDR3 is 13 residues long. The germline V and J ends were trimmed by 8 bases and 6 bases, with 17 bases remaining between them. DNA of the CDR3: TGTGCCCTGGAATTCGGGCTTGGCAATGAGCAGTTCTTC. Its translation is CALEFGLGNEQFF.

This chain uses TRBV4-1 with TRBJ2-7, with 9 positions matching TRBD2. V dropped 1 base and J dropped 7; count of bases not matched to a gene: 11. CDR3 length: 16 residues. Germline V gene sequence: CDR1 MGHRA, CDR2 YSYEKL. CDR3 loop: CASSQAPGTSLREQYF. CDR3 DNA sequence: TGCGCCAGCAGCCAAGCCCCCGGGACTAGCCTTCGGGAGCAGTACTTC.

The rearrangement joins TRBV28 to TRBJ2-3; TRBD2 is a possible D gene (6 bases). V was cut by 2 bases and J by 3 bases, with 12 bases left in between. Germline lookup yields CDR1 MDHEN and CDR2 SYDVKM. The CDR3 totals 15 residues. CDR3 residues: CASSLRGLQTDTQYF. The CDR3 DNA follows: TGTGCCAGCAGTTTACGGGGGTTACAGACAGATACGCAGTATTTT.

The chain has TRBV5-1 and TRBJ2-1; D call uncertain. Germline V gene data show CDR1 as SGHRS and CDR2 as YFSETQ. The CDR3 covers 15 residues. Trimming pared 0 bases from V and 0 bases from J, leaving 7 bases between. CDR3 DNA sequence: TGCGCCAGCAGCTTGGAGACAAGCTCCTACAATGAGCAGTTCTTC. The encoded protein is CASSLETSSYNEQFF.

The genes are TRBV7-2 and TRBJ2-2, with 7 bases lining up with TRBD1. J was trimmed by 5 bases and V by 1 base; bases with no gene match: 7. CDR3 length equals 16 residues. Germline V CDR1 and CDR2: SGHTA, FQGNSA. The CDR3 sequence is CASSLGTGTVTGELFF. DNA of the CDR3: TGTGCCAGCAGCTTAGGAACCGGGACAGTAACCGGGGAGCTGTTTTTT.

The chain combines TRBV20-1 with TRBJ1-2, with D perhaps TRBD1 (6 bases). CDR3 length equals 12 residues. Per the germline V gene, CDR1 is DFQATT and CDR2 is SNEGSKA (reference sequence). Trimming stripped 8 bases from V and 7 bases from J, with 17 bases between. In nucleotides, the CDR3 is TGCAGTCTGCTAGGGGGGCTGTTTGGCTACACCTTC. It specifies CSLLGGLFGYTF.

This chain connects TRBV7-2 to TRBJ2-1; TRBD2 might be the D (6 bases). V lost 4 bases to trimming and J lost 4 bases, with 14 bases between them. The CDR3 spans 15 residues. The V gene's germline CDR1 is SGHTA and CDR2 FQGNSA. The CDR3 loop reads CASSSYGSGYNEQFF. CDR3 sequence (DNA): TGTGCCAGCAGCTCCTACGGGAGCGGTTACAATGAGCAGTTCTTC.

In regard to this clonotype: Compared with germline, one end of the junction differs, possibly owing to a read error. The chain combines TRBV3-1 with TRBJ1-2; the D gene is possibly TRBD1 (5 bases). CDR1 is LGHDT, CDR2 YNNKEL, per germline (reference sequence). The CDR3 runs to 16 residues. DNA of the CDR3: TGTGCCAGCAGCCAAGATCTACAAGGGGTCGGGTATGGCTACGCCTTC. Protein sequence: CASSQDLQGVGYGYAF.

This sequence joins TRBV2 and TRBJ2-3, with D tentatively TRBD1 (6 bases). The CDR3 loop spans 13 amino acids. V lost 6 bases, J lost 7 bases, and 14 bases lay in between. Germline V CDR1 and CDR2: SNHLY, FYNNEI. The CDR3 nucleotides are TGTGCCAGCAGCCGGACAGACCCCAATACGCAGTATTTT. This translates into CASSRTDPNTQYF.

The chain carries TRBV5-1 and TRBJ1-4; D is possibly TRBD1 (6 bases). Deletions cut 5 bases from V and 8 bases from J, with 13 bases between. The CDR3 loop spans 13 amino acids. CDR1 is SGHRS, CDR2 YFSETQ, per germline. As DNA, the CDR3 is TGCGCCAGCAGGGAGGGGGTGGAGGAAAAACTGTTTTTT. It codes for CASREGVEEKLFF.

The V gene is TRBV29-1, the J gene TRBJ2-7; D might be TRBD1 or TRBD2, each matching 5 bases. The CDR3 totals 13 residues. Germline V gives CDR1 SQVTM, CDR2 ANQGSEA. Trimming stripped 6 bases from V and 4 bases from J, with 16 bases between. The CDR3 DNA sequence: TGCAGCGTGCGTGGGGGAGCAGAGTACGAGCAGTACTTC. Encoded protein: CSVRGGAEYEQYF.

In its sample, this clonotype was seen a few times. The chain is built from TRBV19 and TRBJ2-7; TRBD1 aligns across 7 bases. Germline V lookup: CDR1 LNHDA, CDR2 SQIVND (reference sequence). CDR3 length: 13 residues. V lost 9 bases and J lost 2; bases outside the gene matches: 7. The CDR3 nucleotides are TGTGCCAGCAAAGGGACAGATACCTACGAGCAGTACTTC. Residues: CASKGTDTYEQYF. Filled out from reference TRBV19 and TRBJ2-7, the complete variable domain reads DGGITQSPKYLFRKEGQNVTLSCEQNLNHDAMYWYRQDPGQGLRLIYYSQIVNDFQKGDIAEGYSVSREKKESFPLTVTSAQKNPTAFYLCASKGTDTYEQYFGPGTRLTVT.

This clonotype was recorded at least ten times. CDR3 amino acids: CASSVSGRGRTDTQYF. CDR3 coding DNA: TGTGCCAGCAGTGTCTCGGGGAGGGGCCGTACAGATACGCAGTATTTT. The genes are TRBV2 and TRBJ2-3; 7 nucleotides agree with TRBD2. CDR1 and CDR2 from the germline V gene are SNHLY and FYNNEI. The CDR3 totals 16 residues. With V trimmed by 4 bases and J by 3 bases, 10 bases remained unmatched.

The table lists this clonotype with a few counts. The CDR3 reads CASSVYNEQFF. The CDR3 nucleotides are TGTGCCAGCAGTGTTTACAATGAGCAGTTCTTC. The rearrangement uses TRBV12-3 or TRBV12-4 and TRBJ2-1; D unclear. The V end lost 5 bases, the J end lost 4 bases, and 3 bases lay between the germline ends. CDR3 size: 11 residues.

In its sample, this clonotype was seen many times. This chain links TRBV12-3 or TRBV12-4 with TRBJ1-5; D is undetermined. CDR3 length: 15 amino acids. V shed 4 bases and J shed 4 bases, with 14 bases lying between them. This chain's CDR3 is CASSSDGLGNQPQHF. For the CDR3, the DNA is TGTGCCAGCAGTTCCGACGGCTTGGGGAATCAGCCCCAGCATTTT.

V is TRBV2 and J is TRBJ2-3; the D is unclear. V lost 5 bases and J lost 0, with 12 bases in between. From germline, CDR1 is SNHLY and CDR2 FYNNEI. CDR3 length: 15 residues. The CDR3 protein is CASSSLGSSTDTQYF. The DNA of the CDR3 is TGTGCCAGCAGTTCCCTCGGATCTAGCACAGATACGCAGTATTTT.